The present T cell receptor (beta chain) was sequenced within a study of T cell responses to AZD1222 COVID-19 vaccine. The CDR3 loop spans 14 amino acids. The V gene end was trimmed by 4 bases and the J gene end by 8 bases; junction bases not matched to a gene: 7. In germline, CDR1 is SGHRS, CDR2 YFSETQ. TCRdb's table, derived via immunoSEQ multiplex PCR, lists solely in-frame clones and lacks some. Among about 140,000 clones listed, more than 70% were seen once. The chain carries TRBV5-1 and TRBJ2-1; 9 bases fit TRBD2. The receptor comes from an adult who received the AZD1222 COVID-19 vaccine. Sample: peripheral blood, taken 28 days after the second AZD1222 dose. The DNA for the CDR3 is TGCGCCAGCAGCGGGTTAGCGGGGGAGGATGAGCAGTTCTTC. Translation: CASSGLAGEDEQFF.